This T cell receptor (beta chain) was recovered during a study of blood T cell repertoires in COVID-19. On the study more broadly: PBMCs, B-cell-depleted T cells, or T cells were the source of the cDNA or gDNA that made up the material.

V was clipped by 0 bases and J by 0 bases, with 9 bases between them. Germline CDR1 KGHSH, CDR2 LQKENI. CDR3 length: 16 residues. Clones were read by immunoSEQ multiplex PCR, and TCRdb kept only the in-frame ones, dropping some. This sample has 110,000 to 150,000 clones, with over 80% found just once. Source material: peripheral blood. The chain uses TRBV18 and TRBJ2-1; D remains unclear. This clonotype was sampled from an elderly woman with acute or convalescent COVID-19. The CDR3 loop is CASSPPARFSYNEQFF. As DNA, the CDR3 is TGTGCCAGCTCACCACCGGCCCGATTCTCCTACAATGAGCAGTTCTTC. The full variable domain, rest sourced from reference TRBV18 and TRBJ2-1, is NAGVMQNPRHLVRRRGQEARLRCSPMKGHSHVYWYRQLPEEGLKFMVYLQKENIIDESGMPKERFSAEFPKEGPSILRIQQVVRGDSAAYFCASSPPARFSYNEQFFGPGTRLTVL.